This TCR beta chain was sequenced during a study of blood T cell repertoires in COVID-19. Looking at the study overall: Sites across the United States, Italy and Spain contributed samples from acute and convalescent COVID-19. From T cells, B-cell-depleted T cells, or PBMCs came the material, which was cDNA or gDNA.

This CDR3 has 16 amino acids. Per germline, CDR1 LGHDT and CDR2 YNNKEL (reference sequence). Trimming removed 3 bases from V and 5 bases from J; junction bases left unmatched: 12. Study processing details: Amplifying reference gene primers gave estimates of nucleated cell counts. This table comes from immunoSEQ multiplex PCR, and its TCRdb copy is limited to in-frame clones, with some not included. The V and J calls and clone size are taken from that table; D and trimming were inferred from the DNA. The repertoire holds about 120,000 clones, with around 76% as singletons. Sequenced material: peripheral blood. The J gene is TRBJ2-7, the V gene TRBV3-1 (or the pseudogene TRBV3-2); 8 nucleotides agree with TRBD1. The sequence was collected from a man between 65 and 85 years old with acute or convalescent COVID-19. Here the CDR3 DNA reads TGTGCCAGCAGCCATACCGGACAGGGCCCAACCCACGAGCAGTACTTC. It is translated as CASSHTGQGPTHEQYF.